The entry that follows covers one TCR beta chain sequence. Deletions cut 3 bases from V and 5 bases from J, with 6 bases between. Germline V lookup: CDR1 SGHKS, CDR2 YYEKEE (reference sequence). There are 13 residues in the CDR3. The data stem from a study of CD8+CD57+ T cells in acquired aplastic anemia. Investigators profiled TCR beta VDJ and CDR3 from genomic DNA template. Each CDR3 protein gets one entry after TCRdb re-called the reads with MiXCR. This table has over 150,000 distinct CDR3 sequences, approximately 40% appearing once. This TCR was recovered from a human donor in good health. The sample comprised sorted CD4+, CD8+, or CD8+CD57+ T cells (not recorded which) from PBMCs. The chain combines TRBV5-5 with TRBJ1-6; D call uncertain. CDR3: CASSSKNNSPLHF. The CDR3 DNA follows: TGTGCCAGCAGCTCCAAGAATAATTCACCCCTCCACTTT.